One sample yielded the 30 T cell receptor beta chains listed below, sequenced in a study of OX40 agonist ivuxolimab in advanced cancers. Profiling relied on immunoSEQ multiplex PCR, and the TCRdb table lists in-frame clones only, not all of them. The sample records approximately 72,000 clones, around 88% being singletons. This specimen consisted of CD4+ or CD8+ T cells sorted from blood, obtained in a trial of the OX40 agonist ivuxolimab. These receptors were collected from an adult with an advanced solid tumor such as melanoma, head and neck, liver or kidney cancer.

The J gene is TRBJ1-2, the V gene TRBV5-5, with a possible D match to TRBD1 (6 bases). The germline CDR1 and CDR2 sequences are SGHKS and YYEKEE (reference sequence). This CDR3 comprises 14 residues. The V and J ends lost 2 bases and 4 bases respectively, with 12 bases between them. The CDR3 bases are TGTGCCAGCAGCTTCGGTGTACAGGGCTATGGCTACACCTTC. Translated, it gives CASSFGVQGYGYTF.

The sample holds a few counts of this clone. An end of the junction does not agree with germline; a read error may underlie this. The V gene is TRBV28, the J gene TRBJ1-2, with D tentatively TRBD1 (6 bases). Germline V gene sequence: CDR1 MDHEN, CDR2 SYDVKM. The CDR3 spans 12 residues. As DNA, the CDR3 is TGTGCCAGCAGCAACCGAAGGGACACAACCATCTTC. Amino acid sequence: CASSNRRDTTIF.

This CDR3 is CASSSHGRGYTF. In nucleotides, the CDR3 is TGTGCCAGTAGTTCACACGGCCGGGGCTACACCTTC. This rearrangement joins TRBV19 to TRBJ1-2; D not resolved. Deletions cut 5 bases from V and 8 bases from J, with 12 bases between. The CDR3 totals 12 residues. Germline V lookup: CDR1 LNHDA, CDR2 SQIVND (reference sequence).

This clone was recorded once. CDR3 nucleotides: TGTGCCAGCAGTGAACAGGGGGCCTCCGCACTCATATATTTT. It yields the protein CASSEQGASALIYF. The rearrangement links TRBV2 to TRBJ1-3; 8 bases match TRBD1. The CDR3 sequence is 14 residues long. Germline trimming cut 2 bases from V and 12 bases from J; bases unmatched to any gene: 9. From germline, CDR1 is SNHLY and CDR2 FYNNEI. Combining the CDR3 with reference TRBV2 and TRBJ1-3 gives the whole variable domain EPEVTQTPSHQVTQMGQEVILRCVPISNHLYFYWYRQILGQKVEFLVSFYNNEISEKSEIFDDQFSVERPDGSNFTLKIRSTKLEDSAMYFCASSEQGASALIYFGEGSWLTVV.

The V gene is TRBV6-1, the J gene TRBJ1-1; tentatively, D is TRBD1 (6 bases). The V end was cut by 5 bases, the J end by 5 bases, with 18 bases between. Germline CDR1 MNHNS, CDR2 SASEGT. The CDR3 is 15 amino acids. CDR3 region: CASSFQGGGQTEAFF. The CDR3 DNA reads as TGTGCCAGCAGTTTCCAAGGGGGGGGGCAGACTGAAGCTTTCTTT.

The CDR3 nucleotides read TGTGCCAGCAGCCTTCAGGGGTTACGAGCTTTCTTT. It yields the protein CASSLQGLRAFF. V usage is TRBV28 and J usage is TRBJ1-1; TRBD1 is a possible D gene (6 bases). The CDR3 runs to 12 residues. The V end lost 6 bases, the J end lost 10 bases, and 15 bases lay between the germline ends. Germline lookup yields CDR1 MDHEN and CDR2 SYDVKM.

The chain uses TRBV14 and TRBJ2-1; 9 positions agree with TRBD2. From germline, CDR1 is SGHDN and CDR2 FVKESK. V trimming: 0 bases; J trimming: 10 bases; junction bases outside the gene matches: 13. There are 17 residues in the CDR3. DNA for the CDR3: TGTGCCAGCAGCCAAGATTTTAGCGGGAGCCGGGTCGGGGAGCAGTTCTTC. Its translation: CASSQDFSGSRVGEQFF.

The rearrangement uses TRBV11-2 and TRBJ2-1, with D perhaps matching TRBD1 or TRBD2 (5 bases each). Deletions cut 1 base from V and 12 bases from J, with 16 bases between. CDR1 is SGHAT, CDR2 FQNNGV, per germline. The CDR3 runs 14 residues. The CDR3 bases are TGTGCCAGCAGCTTAGTTCGGGGCCCCCCTGGGCAGTTCTTC. This sequence encodes CASSLVRGPPGQFF.

The V and J genes are TRBV6-5 and TRBJ1-1, with TRBD1 matching over 8 bases. Losses at the gene ends were 6 bases for V and 2 bases for J; bases not matched to a gene: 8. The CDR3 contains 15 residues. Germline CDR1 reads MNHEY; CDR2 reads SVGAGI. The CDR3 protein is CASRPTTGGNTEAFF. Here the CDR3 DNA reads TGTGCCAGCAGACCAACCACAGGGGGTAACACTGAAGCTTTCTTT.

This chain links TRBV2 with TRBJ2-7; 11 nucleotides agree with TRBD2. Germline loops: CDR1 SNHLY, CDR2 FYNNEI. After removal of 5 bases from V and 12 bases from J, the junction contained 9 bases not matched to a gene. This CDR3 has 13 amino acids. The CDR3: CASSPGTSGVAYF. The CDR3 region has the DNA TGTGCCAGCAGTCCCGGGACTAGCGGAGTGGCGTACTTC.

The chain couples TRBV6-5 to TRBJ1-1, with TRBD1 matching 7 bases. J was trimmed by 13 bases and V by 6 bases; bases with no gene match: 8. CDR1 and CDR2 (germline): MNHEY, SVGAGI. CDR3 length equals 11 residues. DNA of the CDR3: TGTGCCAGCAGCAAGGGACAGAGCGATTTCTTT. It is translated as CASSKGQSDFF.

The J gene is TRBJ2-7, the V gene TRBV11-2, with no clear D. The CDR3 length is 13 residues. V was trimmed by 1 base and J by 3 bases, leaving 7 bases between them. Germline loops: CDR1 SGHAT, CDR2 FQNNGV. CDR3 coding DNA: TGTGCCAGCAGCTTAGGGGGAAGCTACGAGCAGTACTTC. Protein product: CASSLGGSYEQYF.

The chain carries TRBV25-1 and TRBJ2-7, with 8 positions matching TRBD2. Trimming removed 2 bases from V and 0 bases from J; junction bases left unmatched: 6. Germline loops: CDR1 MGHDK, CDR2 SYGVNS. The CDR3 covers 16 residues. CDR3 amino acids: CASSETRSGGSYEQYF. CDR3 DNA sequence: TGTGCCAGCAGTGAAACGAGGAGCGGGGGCTCCTACGAGCAGTACTTC.

The rearrangement joins TRBV25-1 to TRBJ2-7, with 9 nucleotides matching TRBD1. V dropped 6 bases and J dropped 2; count of bases not matched to a gene: 11. The germline gives CDR1 MGHDK, CDR2 SYGVNS. The CDR3 loop spans 16 amino acids. The CDR3 loop is CASSRTGAHRAYEQYF. DNA for the CDR3: TGTGCCAGCAGCCGGACAGGGGCCCACCGCGCCTACGAGCAGTACTTC.

The CDR3 nucleotides read TGTGCCAGCAGCTTAGCCGGGAGTAGAGATGAGCAGTTCTTC. It codes for CASSLAGSRDEQFF. The chain links TRBV11-3 to TRBJ2-1; TRBD2 might be the D (6 bases). V was cut by 1 base and J by 8 bases, with 12 bases left in between. CDR3 length: 14 residues. CDR1 and CDR2 from the germline V gene are SGHNT and YENEEA.

This clone was recorded once. J is TRBJ2-1 and V is TRBV10-3; 13 bases map to TRBD2. This CDR3 contains 14 residues. Germline V lookup: CDR1 ENHRY, CDR2 SYGVKD. J gave up 7 bases and V 11 bases, and 8 bases lay outside the gene matches. This CDR3 is CAHGGTSGKNEQFF. CDR3 in DNA: TGTGCCCATGGGGGGACTAGCGGGAAAAATGAGCAGTTCTTC.

The gene calls are TRBV19 and TRBJ1-5; TRBD1 matches at 9 bases. Germline V gene sequence: CDR1 LNHDA, CDR2 SQIVND (reference sequence). Trimming at V came to 6 bases and at J to 0 bases, leaving 6 bases not matched to a gene. The CDR3 sequence is 16 residues long. CDR3 sequence (DNA): TGTGCCAGTAGGGAGACAGGGGGTTTTAGCAATCAGCCCCAGCATTTT. Translated: CASRETGGFSNQPQHF. The entire variable domain, with the rest obtained from reference TRBV19 and TRBJ1-5, is as follows: DGGITQSPKYLFRKEGQNVTLSCEQNLNHDAMYWYRQDPGQGLRLIYYSQIVNDFQKGDIAEGYSVSREKKESFPLTVTSAQKNPTAFYLCASRETGGFSNQPQHFGDGTRLSIL.

This chain uses TRBV19 with TRBJ2-2; possibly TRBD1 for D (6 bases). This CDR3 is built from 15 residues. Germline V lookup: CDR1 LNHDA, CDR2 SQIVND (reference sequence). With 1 base removed from V and 4 bases from J, the gap between germline ends came to 10 bases. This CDR3 is CASSIVGAGTGELFF. Here the CDR3 DNA reads TGTGCCAGTAGTATAGTGGGGGCCGGCACCGGGGAGCTGTTTTTT.

The genes are TRBV15 and TRBJ1-1; 10 bases are shared with TRBD1. The CDR3 loop spans 17 amino acids. V shed 0 bases, J shed 0 bases, and the junction held 4 bases outside the gene matches. CDR1 and CDR2 (germline): LNHNV, YYDKDF (reference sequence). CDR3 in amino acids: CATSRDRGTGVNTEAFF. CDR3 DNA: TGTGCCACCAGCAGAGATCGGGGGACAGGGGTGAACACTGAAGCTTTCTTT.

The chain has TRBV18 and TRBJ2-3; perhaps TRBD1 as D (5 bases). The V end lost 1 base, the J end lost 6 bases, and 14 bases lay between the germline ends. The CDR3 contains 15 residues. Germline V gene data show CDR1 as KGHSH and CDR2 as LQKENI. CDR3 region: CASSPRQGKGDTQYF. CDR3 nucleotides: TGTGCCAGCTCACCACGCCAGGGAAAGGGGGATACGCAGTATTTT.

V gene TRBV2 combines with J gene TRBJ1-5; D not resolved. This CDR3 has 16 residues. Trimming took 2 bases from V and 1 from J, leaving 12 bases between them. Germline CDR1 is SNHLY and CDR2 is FYNNEI. The CDR3 loop reads CASSEFALWSNQPQHF. In DNA form, the CDR3 reads TGTGCCAGCAGTGAATTTGCTTTATGGAGCAATCAGCCCCAGCATTTT.

The V call is TRBV5-4, the J call TRBJ2-2; a weak D match, TRBD2 (6 bases). The V gene's germline CDR1 is SGHNT and CDR2 YYREEE (reference sequence). Between the trimmed V and J ends, which lost 1 base and 6 bases, there was a span of 13 bases. This CDR3 region has 15 residues. CDR3 in amino acids: CASSLQGSGAGELFF. CDR3 nucleotides: TGTGCCAGCAGCTTGCAAGGGTCGGGGGCCGGGGAGCTGTTTTTT.

The chain combines TRBV4-3 with TRBJ2-5; 14 bases map to TRBD2. V shed 2 bases, J shed 5 bases, and the junction held 10 bases outside the gene matches. CDR3 length equals 18 residues. Germline CDR1 reads LGHNA; CDR2 reads YSLEER. This CDR3 is CASSQSLGTSGRGETQYF. In nucleotides, the CDR3 is TGCGCCAGCAGCCAATCCCTCGGGACTAGCGGGAGAGGCGAGACCCAGTACTTC.

This rearrangement joins TRBV5-4 to TRBJ1-1, with D perhaps TRBD1 (5 bases). CDR3 length equals 14 residues. The germline gives CDR1 SGHNT, CDR2 YYREEE (reference sequence). Trimming cost V 3 bases and J 5 bases, with 14 bases left between them. CDR3 sequence (DNA): TGTGCCAGCAGCTCGGTTGAGGGGCGAACTGAAGCTTTCTTT. It is translated as CASSSVEGRTEAFF.

J is TRBJ1-1 and V is TRBV6-6; 11 nucleotides line up with TRBD1. The V gene's germline CDR1 is MNHNY and CDR2 SVGAGI (reference sequence). V trimming: 5 bases; J trimming: 6 bases; junction bases outside the gene matches: 5. CDR3 length: 14 residues. The DNA of the CDR3 is TGTGCCAGCAGTCTGGGACAGGGGGAGGCTGAAGCTTTCTTT. The encoded protein is CASSLGQGEAEAFF.

The chain combines TRBV19 with TRBJ1-3; 8 bases are a match to TRBD1. In germline, CDR1 is LNHDA, CDR2 SQIVND (reference sequence). CDR3 length equals 14 residues. DNA of the CDR3: TGTGCTACGGGGCAGGGGGCATCTGGAAACACCATATATTTT. Its protein product is CATGQGASGNTIYF.

This rearrangement joins TRBV4-3 to TRBJ2-1; D remains ambiguous. Trimming took 0 bases from V and 7 from J, leaving 7 bases between them. This CDR3 comprises 13 residues. CDR1 is LGHNA and CDR2 is YSLEER in the germline V gene. The CDR3 DNA reads as TGCGCCAGCAGCCAAGATCGATGGAATGAGCAGTTCTTC. Protein sequence: CASSQDRWNEQFF.

The rearrangement joins TRBV6-5 to TRBJ2-7, with a possible D match to TRBD2 (6 bases). The germline V gene has CDR1 MNHEY and CDR2 SVGAGI. Trimming shortened V by 0 bases and J by 1 base, and 13 bases separated the two germline ends. This CDR3 is 16 amino acids long. The CDR3 is CASSYSSPGLSYEQYF. In DNA form, the CDR3 reads TGTGCCAGCAGTTACTCTTCCCCGGGACTTTCCTACGAGCAGTACTTC.

This chain connects TRBV18 to TRBJ1-5; possible D gene TRBD1, 5 bases. Germline V lookup: CDR1 KGHSH, CDR2 LQKENI. The CDR3 runs 14 residues. Trimming cost V 3 bases and J 3 bases, with 9 bases left between them. The CDR3 here is CASSPDRVNQPQHF. The CDR3 DNA reads TGTGCCAGCTCACCTGACAGAGTCAATCAGCCCCAGCATTTT.

This clone came up once. The V gene is TRBV28, the J gene TRBJ2-7; 11 positions match TRBD2. The germline V gene encodes CDR1 MDHEN and CDR2 SYDVKM. V was pared by 6 bases and J by 0 bases, with 1 base of the junction left unmatched. The CDR3 runs 14 residues. The CDR3 bases are TGTGCCAGCAGGACTAGCGGGATCTCCTACGAGCAGTACTTC. Its translation: CASRTSGISYEQYF.